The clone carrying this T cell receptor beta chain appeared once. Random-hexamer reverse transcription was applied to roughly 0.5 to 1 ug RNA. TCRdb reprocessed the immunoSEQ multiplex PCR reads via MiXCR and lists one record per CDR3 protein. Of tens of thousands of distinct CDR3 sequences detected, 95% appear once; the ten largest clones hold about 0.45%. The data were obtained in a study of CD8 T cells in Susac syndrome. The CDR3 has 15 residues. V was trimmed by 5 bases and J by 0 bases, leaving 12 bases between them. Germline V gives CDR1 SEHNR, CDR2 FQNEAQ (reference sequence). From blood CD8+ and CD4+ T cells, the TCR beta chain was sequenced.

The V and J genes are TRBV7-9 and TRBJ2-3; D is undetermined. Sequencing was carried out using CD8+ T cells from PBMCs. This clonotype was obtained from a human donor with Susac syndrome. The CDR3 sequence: CASSPRERSTDTQYF. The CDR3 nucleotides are TGTGCCAGCAGCCCCCGTGAAAGGAGCACAGATACGCAGTATTTT.